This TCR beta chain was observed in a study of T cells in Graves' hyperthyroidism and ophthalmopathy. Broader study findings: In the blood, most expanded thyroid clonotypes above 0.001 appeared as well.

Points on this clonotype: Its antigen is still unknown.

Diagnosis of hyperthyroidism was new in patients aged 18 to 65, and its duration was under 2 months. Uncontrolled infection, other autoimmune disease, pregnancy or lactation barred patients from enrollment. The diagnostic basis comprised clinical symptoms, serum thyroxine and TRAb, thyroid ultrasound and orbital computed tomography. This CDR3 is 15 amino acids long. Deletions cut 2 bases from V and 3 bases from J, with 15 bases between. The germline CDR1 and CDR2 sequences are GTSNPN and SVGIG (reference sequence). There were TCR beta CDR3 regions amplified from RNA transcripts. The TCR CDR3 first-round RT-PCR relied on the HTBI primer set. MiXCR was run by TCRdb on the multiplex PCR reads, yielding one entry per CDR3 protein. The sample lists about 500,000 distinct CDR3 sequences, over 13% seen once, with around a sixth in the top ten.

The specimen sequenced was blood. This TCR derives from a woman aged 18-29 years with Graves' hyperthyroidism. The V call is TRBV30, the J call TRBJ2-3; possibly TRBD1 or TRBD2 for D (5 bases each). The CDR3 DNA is TGTGCCTGGAGTAGGGGCCAATCGGGGACAGATACGCAGTATTTT. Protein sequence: CAWSRGQSGTDTQYF.